Presented here are 8 T cell receptor beta chains from one specimen sequenced in a study of cytomegalovirus exposure and HLA in healthy donors. The table came from immunoSEQ multiplex PCR; TCRdb's copy has only in-frame clones and leaves some out. The data hold 250,000 to 300,000 clones, with 90% observed a single time. Sequencing was carried out using PBMCs. Source of these receptors: a woman aged 18-29 years in good health and CMV-seronegative.

The chain has TRBV11-2 and TRBJ2-7; no reliable D call. The CDR3 length is 13 residues. The germline V gene encodes CDR1 SGHAT and CDR2 FQNNGV. The V end was cut by 4 bases, the J end by 4 bases, with 11 bases between. CDR3 loop: CASSSWPKYEQYF. The CDR3 DNA is TGTGCCAGCAGCTCATGGCCCAAATACGAGCAGTACTTC.

V and J are TRBV10-2 and TRBJ2-1; D not certain. Trimming took off 0 bases at V and 15 bases at J, with 9 bases between the two ends. This CDR3 has 11 amino acids. Germline-derived CDR1 and CDR2 are WSHSY and SAAADI. The CDR3 DNA reads TGCGCCAGCAGTGAGTCAATCCAATGGTTCTTC. Translating gives CASSESIQWFF.

This chain uses TRBV19 with TRBJ2-3; 13 positions agree with TRBD2. Germline trimming cut 3 bases from V and 2 bases from J; bases unmatched to any gene: 2. From germline, CDR1 is LNHDA and CDR2 SQIVND (reference sequence). CDR3 length: 16 residues. CDR3 coding DNA: TGTGCCAGTAGTATGACTAGCGGGGGGTACACAGATACGCAGTATTTT. This encodes CASSMTSGGYTDTQYF. Together with reference TRBV19 and TRBJ2-3, the CDR3 gives the full variable domain: DGGITQSPKYLFRKEGQNVTLSCEQNLNHDAMYWYRQDPGQGLRLIYYSQIVNDFQKGDIAEGYSVSREKKESFPLTVTSAQKNPTAFYLCASSMTSGGYTDTQYFGPGTRLTVL.

The sample holds a few counts of this clone. The chain couples TRBV30 to TRBJ2-7; no clear D gene. CDR1 and CDR2 from the germline V gene are GTSNPN and SVGIG (reference sequence). The CDR3 totals 13 residues. V was trimmed by 1 base and J by 2 bases, leaving 9 bases between them. CDR3: CAWSARSPYEQYF. As DNA, the CDR3 is TGTGCCTGGAGTGCACGGAGTCCCTACGAGCAGTACTTC.

The chain uses TRBV5-1 and TRBJ2-3; TRBD2 aligns across 12 bases. The CDR3 runs to 17 residues. Trimming cost V 0 bases and J 5 bases; bases outside gene matches: 7. The V gene's germline CDR1 is SGHRS and CDR2 YFSETQ. This chain's CDR3 is CASSLEASGGAGDTQYF. The DNA for the CDR3 is TGCGCCAGCAGCTTGGAGGCTAGCGGGGGGGCAGGAGATACGCAGTATTTT.

This chain uses TRBV30 with TRBJ2-2; possible D gene TRBD2, 6 bases. Germline lookup yields CDR1 GTSNPN and CDR2 SVGIG (reference sequence). CDR3 length: 13 amino acids. V was trimmed by 1 base and J by 6 bases, leaving 9 bases between them. The CDR3, as DNA: TGTGCCTGGAGTGCTAGCGTTCCCGGGGAGCTGTTTTTT. Translated: CAWSASVPGELFF.

V gene TRBV4-1 combines with J gene TRBJ1-5, with no clear D. The CDR3 is made up of 13 amino acids. Germline assignment: CDR1 MGHRA and CDR2 YSYEKL. The germline V and J ends were trimmed by 0 bases and 7 bases, with 7 bases remaining between them. The CDR3 DNA sequence: TGCGCCAGCAGCCAAGATCCTAGGCAGCCCCAGCATTTT. Translation gives CASSQDPRQPQHF.

Regarding this clone: A much larger clone sits a single nucleotide away, making a read error possible. This rearrangement joins TRBV4-1 to TRBJ2-1; TRBD2 aligns across 7 bases. Per the germline V gene, CDR1 is MGHRA and CDR2 is YSYEKL. This CDR3 is built from 16 residues. Trimming removed 0 bases from V and 2 bases from J; junction bases left unmatched: 4. CDR3 DNA sequence: TGCGCCAGCAGCCAAGATACCGGGGGGACCTACAATGAGCAGTTCTTC. Amino acids: CASSQDTGGTYNEQFF.